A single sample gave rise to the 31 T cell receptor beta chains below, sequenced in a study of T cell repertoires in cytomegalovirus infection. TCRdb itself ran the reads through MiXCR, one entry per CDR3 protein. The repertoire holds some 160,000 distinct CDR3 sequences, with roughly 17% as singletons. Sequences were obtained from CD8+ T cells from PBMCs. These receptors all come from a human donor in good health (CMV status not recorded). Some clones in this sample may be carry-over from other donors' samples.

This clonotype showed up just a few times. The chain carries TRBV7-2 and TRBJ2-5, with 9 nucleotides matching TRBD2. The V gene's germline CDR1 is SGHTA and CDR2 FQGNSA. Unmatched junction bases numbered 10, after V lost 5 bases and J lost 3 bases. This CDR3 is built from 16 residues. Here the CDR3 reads CASSLLAGAPEETQYF. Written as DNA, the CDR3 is TGTGCCAGCAGCCTTTTAGCGGGAGCGCCGGAAGAGACCCAGTACTTC.

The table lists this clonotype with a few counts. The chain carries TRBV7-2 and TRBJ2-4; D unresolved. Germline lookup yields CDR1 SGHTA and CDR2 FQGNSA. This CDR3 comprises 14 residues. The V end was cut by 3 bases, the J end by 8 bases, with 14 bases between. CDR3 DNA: TGTGCCAGCAGCTTCGGCAGAACGTTGGACATTCAGTACTTC. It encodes CASSFGRTLDIQYF. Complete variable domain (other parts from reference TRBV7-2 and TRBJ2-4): GAGVSQSPSNKVTEKGKDVELRCDPISGHTALYWYRQSLGQGLEFLIYFQGNSAPDKSGLPSDRFSAERTGGSVSTLTIQRTQQEDSAVYLCASSFGRTLDIQYFGAGTRLSVL.

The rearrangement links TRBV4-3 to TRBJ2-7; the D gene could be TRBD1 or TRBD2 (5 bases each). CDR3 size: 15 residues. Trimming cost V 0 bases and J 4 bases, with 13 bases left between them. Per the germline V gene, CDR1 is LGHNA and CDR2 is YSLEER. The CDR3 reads CASSQETVGDYEQYF. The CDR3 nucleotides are TGCGCCAGCAGCCAAGAAACCGTGGGGGATTACGAGCAGTACTTC.

The CDR3 bases are TGCAGTACCCAGGGTTCCCCCTACGAGCAGTACTTC. Protein sequence: CSTQGSPYEQYF. The chain employs TRBV20-1 and TRBJ2-7; possible D gene TRBD1, 5 bases. Germline-derived CDR1 and CDR2 are DFQATT and SNEGSKA (reference sequence). V dropped 8 bases and J dropped 2 bases, with 13 bases sitting between them. The CDR3 totals 12 residues.

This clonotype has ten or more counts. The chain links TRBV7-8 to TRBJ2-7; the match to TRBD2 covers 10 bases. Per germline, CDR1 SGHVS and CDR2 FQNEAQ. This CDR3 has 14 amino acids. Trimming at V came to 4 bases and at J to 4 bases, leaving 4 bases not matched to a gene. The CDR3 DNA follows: TGTGCCAGCAGCTCGAAGACTAGCGGGTACGAGCAGTACTTC. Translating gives CASSSKTSGYEQYF.

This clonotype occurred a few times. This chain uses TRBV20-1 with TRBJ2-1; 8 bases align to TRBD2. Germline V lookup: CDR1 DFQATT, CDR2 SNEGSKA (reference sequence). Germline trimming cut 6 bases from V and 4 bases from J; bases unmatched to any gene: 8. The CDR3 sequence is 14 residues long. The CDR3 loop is CSAQLAEDYNEQFF. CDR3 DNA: TGCAGTGCACAACTAGCGGAAGATTACAATGAGCAGTTCTTC.

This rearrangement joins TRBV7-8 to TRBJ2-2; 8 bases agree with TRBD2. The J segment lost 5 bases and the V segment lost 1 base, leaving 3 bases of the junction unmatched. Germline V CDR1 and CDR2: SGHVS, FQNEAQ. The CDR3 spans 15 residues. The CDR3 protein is CASSLGLAITGELFF. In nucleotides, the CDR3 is TGTGCCAGCAGCTTAGGACTAGCGATAACCGGGGAGCTGTTTTTT. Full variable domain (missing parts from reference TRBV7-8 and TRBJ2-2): GAGVSQSPRYKVAKRGQDVALRCDPISGHVSLFWYQQALGQGPEFLTYFQNEAQLDKSGLPSDRFFAERPEGSVSTLKIQRTQQEDSAVYLCASSLGLAITGELFFGEGSRLTVL.

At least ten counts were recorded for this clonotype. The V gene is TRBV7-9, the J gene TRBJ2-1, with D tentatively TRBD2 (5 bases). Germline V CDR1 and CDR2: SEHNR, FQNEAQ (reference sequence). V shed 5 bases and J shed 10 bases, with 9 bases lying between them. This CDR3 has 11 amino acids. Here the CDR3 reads CASSTRYEQFF. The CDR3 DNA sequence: TGTGCCAGCAGCACTAGGTACGAGCAGTTCTTC.

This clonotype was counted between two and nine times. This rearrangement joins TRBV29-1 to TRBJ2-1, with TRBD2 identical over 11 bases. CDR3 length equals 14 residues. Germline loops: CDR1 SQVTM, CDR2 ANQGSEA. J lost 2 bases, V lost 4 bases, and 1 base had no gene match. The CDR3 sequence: CSVVSGRAYNEQFF. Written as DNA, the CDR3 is TGCAGCGTTGTTAGCGGGAGGGCCTACAATGAGCAGTTCTTC.

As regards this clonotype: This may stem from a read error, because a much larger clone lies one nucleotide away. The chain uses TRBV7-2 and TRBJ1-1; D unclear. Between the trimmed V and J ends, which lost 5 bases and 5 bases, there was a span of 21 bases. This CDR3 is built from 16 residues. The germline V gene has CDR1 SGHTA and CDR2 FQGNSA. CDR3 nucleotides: TGTGCCAGCAGCCGCTACTGTCACATTGGGGAGACTGAAGCTTTCTTT. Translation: CASSRYCHIGETEAFF.

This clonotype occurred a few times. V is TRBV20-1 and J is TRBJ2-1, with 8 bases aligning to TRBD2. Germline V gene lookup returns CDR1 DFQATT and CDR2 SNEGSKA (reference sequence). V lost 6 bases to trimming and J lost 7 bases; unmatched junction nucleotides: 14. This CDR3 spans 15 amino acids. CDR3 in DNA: TGCAGTGCAGGGAGAGGGAGCGGGAGTAGGAATGAGCAGTTCTTC. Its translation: CSAGRGSGSRNEQFF.

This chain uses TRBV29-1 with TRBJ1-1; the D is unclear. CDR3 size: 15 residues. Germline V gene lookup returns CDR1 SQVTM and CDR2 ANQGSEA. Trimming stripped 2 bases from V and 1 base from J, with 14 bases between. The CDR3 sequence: CSVELLGARNTEAFF. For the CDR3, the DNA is TGCAGCGTTGAACTGCTGGGAGCTCGGAACACTGAAGCTTTCTTT.

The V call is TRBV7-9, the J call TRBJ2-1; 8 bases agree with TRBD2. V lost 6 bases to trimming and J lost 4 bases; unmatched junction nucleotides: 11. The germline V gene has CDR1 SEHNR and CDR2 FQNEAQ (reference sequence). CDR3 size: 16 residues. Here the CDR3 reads CASSPQAGETYNEQFF. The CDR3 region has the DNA TGTGCCAGCAGTCCCCAAGCGGGGGAAACTTACAATGAGCAGTTCTTC.

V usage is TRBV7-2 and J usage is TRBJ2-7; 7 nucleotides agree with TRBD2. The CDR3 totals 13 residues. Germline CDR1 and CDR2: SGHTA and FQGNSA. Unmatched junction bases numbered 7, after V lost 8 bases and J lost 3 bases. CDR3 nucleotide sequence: TGTGCCAGCTCCATAGCGGGCCTCTACGAGCAGTACTTC. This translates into CASSIAGLYEQYF.

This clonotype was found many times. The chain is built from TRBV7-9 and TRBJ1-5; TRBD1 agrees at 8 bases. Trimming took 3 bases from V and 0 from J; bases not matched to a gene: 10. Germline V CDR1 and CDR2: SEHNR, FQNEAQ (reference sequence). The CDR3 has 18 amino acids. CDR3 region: CASSFGAGTGHSNQPQHF. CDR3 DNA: TGTGCCAGCAGCTTTGGGGCCGGGACAGGCCATAGCAATCAGCCCCAGCATTTT.

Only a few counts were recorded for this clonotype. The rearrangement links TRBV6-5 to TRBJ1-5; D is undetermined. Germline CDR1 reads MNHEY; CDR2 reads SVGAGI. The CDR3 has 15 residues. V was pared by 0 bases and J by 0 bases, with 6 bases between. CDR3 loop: CASSYSSVSNQPQHF. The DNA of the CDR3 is TGTGCCAGCAGTTACTCAAGCGTTAGCAATCAGCCCCAGCATTTT.

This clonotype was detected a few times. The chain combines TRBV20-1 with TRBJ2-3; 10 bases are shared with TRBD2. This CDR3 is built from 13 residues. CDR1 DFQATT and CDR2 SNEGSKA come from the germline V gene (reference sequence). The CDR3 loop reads CRGTSVYTDTQYF. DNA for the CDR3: TGCAGGGGGACTAGCGTTTACACAGATACGCAGTATTTT.

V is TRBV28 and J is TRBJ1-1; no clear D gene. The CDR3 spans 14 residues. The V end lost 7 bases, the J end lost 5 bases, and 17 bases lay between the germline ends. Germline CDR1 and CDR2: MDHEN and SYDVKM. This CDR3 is CASIEDFSGTEAFF. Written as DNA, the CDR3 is TGTGCCAGCATTGAAGACTTTTCGGGGACTGAAGCTTTCTTT.

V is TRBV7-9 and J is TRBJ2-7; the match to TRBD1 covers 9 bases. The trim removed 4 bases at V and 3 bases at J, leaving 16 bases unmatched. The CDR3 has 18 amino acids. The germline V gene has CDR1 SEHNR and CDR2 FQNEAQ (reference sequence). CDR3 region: CASSSQIRGGQGNYEQYF. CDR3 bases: TGTGCCAGCAGCTCCCAGATTCGGGGCGGACAGGGGAACTACGAGCAGTACTTC. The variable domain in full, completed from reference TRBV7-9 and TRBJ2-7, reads DTGVSQNPRHKITKRGQNVTFRCDPISEHNRLYWYRQTLGQGPEFLTYFQNEAQLEKSRLLSDRFSAERPKGSFSTLEIQRTEQGDSAMYLCASSSQIRGGQGNYEQYFGPGTRLTVT.

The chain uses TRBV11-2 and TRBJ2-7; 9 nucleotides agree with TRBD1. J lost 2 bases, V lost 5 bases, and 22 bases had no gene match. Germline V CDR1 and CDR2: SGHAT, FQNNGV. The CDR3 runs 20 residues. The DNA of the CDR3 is TGTGCCAGCAGCCCCGTCCCGGGACAGGGACACCACCCTCTTACCTACGAGCAGTACTTC. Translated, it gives CASSPVPGQGHHPLTYEQYF.

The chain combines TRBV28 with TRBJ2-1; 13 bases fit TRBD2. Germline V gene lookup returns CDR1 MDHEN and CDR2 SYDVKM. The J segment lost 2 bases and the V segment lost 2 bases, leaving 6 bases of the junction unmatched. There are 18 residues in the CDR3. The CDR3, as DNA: TGTGCCAGCAGTTTAGTACTAGCGGGAGGGCAGGCCTACAATGAGCAGTTCTTC. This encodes CASSLVLAGGQAYNEQFF.

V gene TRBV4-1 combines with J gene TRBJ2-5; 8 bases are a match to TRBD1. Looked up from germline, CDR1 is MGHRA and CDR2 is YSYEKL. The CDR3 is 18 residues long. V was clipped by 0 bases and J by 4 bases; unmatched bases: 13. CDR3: CASSQERPGTGWGETQYF. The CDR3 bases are TGCGCCAGCAGCCAAGAAAGACCCGGGACAGGATGGGGAGAGACCCAGTACTTC.

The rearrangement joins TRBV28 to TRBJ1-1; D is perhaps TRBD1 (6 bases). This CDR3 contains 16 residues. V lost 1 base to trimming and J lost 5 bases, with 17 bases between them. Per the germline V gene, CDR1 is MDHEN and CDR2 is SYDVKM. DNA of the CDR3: TGTGCCAGCAGTTTATTCGGGTCTGGGGGCCCAACTGAAGCTTTCTTT. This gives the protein CASSLFGSGGPTEAFF.

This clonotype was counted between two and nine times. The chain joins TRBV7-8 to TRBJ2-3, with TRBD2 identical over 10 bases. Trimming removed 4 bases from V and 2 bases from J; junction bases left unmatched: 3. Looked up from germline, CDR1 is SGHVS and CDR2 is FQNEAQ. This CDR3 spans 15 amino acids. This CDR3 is CASSSLAGTTDTQYF. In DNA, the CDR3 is TGTGCCAGCAGCTCACTAGCGGGGACCACAGATACGCAGTATTTT.

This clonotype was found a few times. The CDR3 nucleotides read TGTGCCAGCAGCTTATCTACAGGGGGCAACTATGGCTACACCTTC. Its protein is CASSLSTGGNYGYTF. This chain uses TRBV11-2 with TRBJ1-2, with TRBD1 matching over 9 bases. Germline V gene lookup returns CDR1 SGHAT and CDR2 FQNNGV. The CDR3 consists of 15 residues. V dropped 2 bases and J dropped 2; count of bases not matched to a gene: 3.

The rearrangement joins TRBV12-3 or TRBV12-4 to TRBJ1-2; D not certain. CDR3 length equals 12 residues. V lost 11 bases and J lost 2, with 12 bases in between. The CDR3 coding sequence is TGTGCCGTGAGGGAGAGGAACTATGGCTACACCTTC. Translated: CAVRERNYGYTF.

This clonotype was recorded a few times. The CDR3 DNA reads TGTGCCAGCAGAAGAGGGGACTTCTCGAATCAGCCCCAGCATTTT. Its protein is CASRRGDFSNQPQHF. The V call is TRBV11-2, the J call TRBJ1-5; a weak D match, TRBD1 (5 bases). The length of the CDR3 is 15 residues. The V and J ends lost 6 bases and 4 bases respectively, with 16 bases between them. CDR1 is SGHAT, CDR2 FQNNGV, per germline.

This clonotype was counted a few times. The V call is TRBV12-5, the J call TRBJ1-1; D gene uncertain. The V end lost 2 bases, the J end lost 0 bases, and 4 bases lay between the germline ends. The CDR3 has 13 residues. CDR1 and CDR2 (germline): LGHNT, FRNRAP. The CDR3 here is CASGLTLNTEAFF. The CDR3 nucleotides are TGTGCTAGTGGTTTGACACTGAACACTGAAGCTTTCTTT.

CDR3 sequence reads: CASSLRQGGLETQYF. In nucleotides, the CDR3 is TGTGCCAGCAGCTTACGACAGGGAGGTTTGGAGACCCAGTACTTC. This sequence joins TRBV7-2 and TRBJ2-5, with a tentative D call TRBD1 (7 bases). The CDR3 has 15 residues. The germline V and J ends were trimmed by 2 bases and 5 bases, with 15 bases remaining between them. The V gene's germline CDR1 is SGHTA and CDR2 FQGNSA.

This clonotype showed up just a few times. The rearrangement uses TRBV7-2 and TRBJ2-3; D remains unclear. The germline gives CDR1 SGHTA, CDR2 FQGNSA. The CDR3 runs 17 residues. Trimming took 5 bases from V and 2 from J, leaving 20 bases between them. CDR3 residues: CASSLNRLALLTDTQYF. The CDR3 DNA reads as TGTGCCAGCAGCCTAAACCGTCTGGCCCTGCTCACAGATACGCAGTATTTT.

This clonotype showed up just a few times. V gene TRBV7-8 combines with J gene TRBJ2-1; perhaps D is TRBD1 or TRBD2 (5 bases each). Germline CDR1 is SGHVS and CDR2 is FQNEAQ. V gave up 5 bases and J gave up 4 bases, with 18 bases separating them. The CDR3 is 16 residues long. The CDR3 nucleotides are TGTGCCAGCAGCCCCCAGGTGGGGGAGACGTACAATGAGCAGTTCTTC. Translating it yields CASSPQVGETYNEQFF.